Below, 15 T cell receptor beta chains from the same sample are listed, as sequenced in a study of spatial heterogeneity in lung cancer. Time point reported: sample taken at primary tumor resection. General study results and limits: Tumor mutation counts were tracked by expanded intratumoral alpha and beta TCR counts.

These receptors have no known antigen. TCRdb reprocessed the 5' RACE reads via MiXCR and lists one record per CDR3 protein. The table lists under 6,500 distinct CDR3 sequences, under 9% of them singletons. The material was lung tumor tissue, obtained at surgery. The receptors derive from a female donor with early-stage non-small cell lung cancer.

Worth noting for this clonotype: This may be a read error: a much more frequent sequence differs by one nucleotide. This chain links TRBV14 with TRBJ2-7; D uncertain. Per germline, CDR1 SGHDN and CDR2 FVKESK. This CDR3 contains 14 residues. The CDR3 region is CASGHRSGFYEQYF. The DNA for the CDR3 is TGTGCCAGCGGCCATAGGTCCGGATTCTACGAGCAGTACTTC.

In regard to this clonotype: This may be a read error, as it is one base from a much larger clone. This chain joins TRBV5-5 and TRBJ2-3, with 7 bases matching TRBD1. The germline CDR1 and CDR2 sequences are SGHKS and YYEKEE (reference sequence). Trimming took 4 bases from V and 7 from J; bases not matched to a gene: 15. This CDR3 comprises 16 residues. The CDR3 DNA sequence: TGTGCCAGCAGCATAGGGACAGCCCCAGGGGTTTATACGCAGTATTTT. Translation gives CASSIGTAPGVYTQYF.

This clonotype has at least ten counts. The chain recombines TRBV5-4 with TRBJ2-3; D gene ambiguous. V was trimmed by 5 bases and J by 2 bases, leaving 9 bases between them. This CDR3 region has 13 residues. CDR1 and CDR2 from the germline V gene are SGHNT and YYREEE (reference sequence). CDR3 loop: CASRRTLTDTQYF. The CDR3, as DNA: TGTGCCAGCAGACGGACCCTCACAGATACGCAGTATTTT.

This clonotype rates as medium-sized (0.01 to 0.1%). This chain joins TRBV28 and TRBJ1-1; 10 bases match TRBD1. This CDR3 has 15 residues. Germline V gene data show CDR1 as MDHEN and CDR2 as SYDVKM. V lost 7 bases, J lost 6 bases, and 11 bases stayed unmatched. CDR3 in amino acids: CASTSRMGQGSEAFF. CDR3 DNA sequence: TGTGCCAGCACATCAAGGATGGGACAGGGGTCTGAAGCTTTCTTT.

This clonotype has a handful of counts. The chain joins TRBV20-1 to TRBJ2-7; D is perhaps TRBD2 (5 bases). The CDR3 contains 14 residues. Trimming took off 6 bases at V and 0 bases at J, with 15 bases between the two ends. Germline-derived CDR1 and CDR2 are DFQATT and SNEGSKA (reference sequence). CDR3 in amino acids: CSASEEGISYEQYF. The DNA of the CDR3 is TGCAGTGCCTCGGAGGAAGGGATCTCCTACGAGCAGTACTTC.

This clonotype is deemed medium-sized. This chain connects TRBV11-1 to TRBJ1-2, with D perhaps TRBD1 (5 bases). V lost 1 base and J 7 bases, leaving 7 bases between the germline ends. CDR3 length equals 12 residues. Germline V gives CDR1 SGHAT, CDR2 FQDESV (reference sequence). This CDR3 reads CASSLDGTGYTF. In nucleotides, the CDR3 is TGTGCCAGCAGCTTAGATGGGACTGGCTACACCTTC.

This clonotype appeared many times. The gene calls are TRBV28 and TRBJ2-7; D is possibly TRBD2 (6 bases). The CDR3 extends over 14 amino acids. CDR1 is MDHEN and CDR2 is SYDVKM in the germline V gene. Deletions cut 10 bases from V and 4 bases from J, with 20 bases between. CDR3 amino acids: CATAEGGRIYEQYF. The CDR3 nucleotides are TGTGCCACCGCTGAGGGAGGCAGGATATACGAGCAGTACTTC.

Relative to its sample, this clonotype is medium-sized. CDR3 DNA sequence: TGTGCCAGCAGTTACCCACGGGGGGTTAGCACAGATACGCAGTATTTT. Encoded protein: CASSYPRGVSTDTQYF. The rearrangement links TRBV6-2 or TRBV6-3 to TRBJ2-3; 7 nucleotides align to TRBD2. Losses at the gene ends were 2 bases for V and 0 bases for J; bases not matched to a gene: 5. Germline V gene data show CDR1 as MNHEY and CDR2 as SVGEGT. This CDR3 region has 16 residues.

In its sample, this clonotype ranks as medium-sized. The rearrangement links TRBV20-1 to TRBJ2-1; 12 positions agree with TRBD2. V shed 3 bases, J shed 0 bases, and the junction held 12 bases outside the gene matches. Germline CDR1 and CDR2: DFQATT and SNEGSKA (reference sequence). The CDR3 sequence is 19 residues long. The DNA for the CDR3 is TGCAGTGCTAGTGGTTGGGCTAGCGGGGGGGAAGTCTCCTACAATGAGCAGTTCTTC. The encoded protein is CSASGWASGGEVSYNEQFF.

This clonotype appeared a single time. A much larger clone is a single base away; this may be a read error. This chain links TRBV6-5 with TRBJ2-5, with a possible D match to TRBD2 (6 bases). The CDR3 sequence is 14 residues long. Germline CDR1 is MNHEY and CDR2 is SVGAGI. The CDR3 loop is CATSYGGSMETQYF. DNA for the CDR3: TGTGCCACCAGTTACGGAGGGTCCATGGAGACCCAGTACTTC.

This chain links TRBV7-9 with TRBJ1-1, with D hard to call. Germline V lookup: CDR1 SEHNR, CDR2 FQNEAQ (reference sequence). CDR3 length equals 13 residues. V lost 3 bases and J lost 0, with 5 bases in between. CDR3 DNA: TGTGCCAGCAGCTTGACGGTGAACACTGAAGCTTTCTTT. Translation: CASSLTVNTEAFF.

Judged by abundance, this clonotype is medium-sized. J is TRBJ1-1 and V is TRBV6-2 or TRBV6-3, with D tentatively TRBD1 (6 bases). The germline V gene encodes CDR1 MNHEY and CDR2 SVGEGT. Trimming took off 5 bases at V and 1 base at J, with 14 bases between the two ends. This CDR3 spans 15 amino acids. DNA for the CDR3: TGTGCCAGCAGTCCTTTGGGGACAAAGAACACTGAAGCTTTCTTT. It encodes CASSPLGTKNTEAFF.

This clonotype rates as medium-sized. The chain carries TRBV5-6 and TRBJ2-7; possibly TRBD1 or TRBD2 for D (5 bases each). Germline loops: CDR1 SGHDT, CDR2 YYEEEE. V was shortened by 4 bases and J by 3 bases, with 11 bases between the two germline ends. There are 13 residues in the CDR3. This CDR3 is CASSGRDRYEQYV. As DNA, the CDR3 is TGTGCCAGCAGCGGACGGGACCGCTACGAGCAGTACGTC.

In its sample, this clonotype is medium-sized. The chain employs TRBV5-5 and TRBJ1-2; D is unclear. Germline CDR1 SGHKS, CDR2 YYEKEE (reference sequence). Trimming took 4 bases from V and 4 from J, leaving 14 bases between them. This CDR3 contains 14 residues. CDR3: CASSRAIEGYGYTF. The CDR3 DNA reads TGTGCCAGCAGCAGGGCGATAGAGGGCTATGGCTACACCTTC.

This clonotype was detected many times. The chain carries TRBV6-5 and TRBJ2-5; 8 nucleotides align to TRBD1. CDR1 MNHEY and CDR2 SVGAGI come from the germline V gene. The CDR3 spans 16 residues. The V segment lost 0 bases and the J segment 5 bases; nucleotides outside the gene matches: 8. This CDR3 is CASSYSVRGRDETQYF. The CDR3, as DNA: TGTGCCAGCAGTTACTCGGTCAGGGGGCGTGATGAGACCCAGTACTTC.